Sequencing of this T cell receptor beta chain was carried out in a study of blood T cell repertoires in COVID-19. About the study: From the United States, Italy and Spain came samples of acute and convalescent COVID-19. From T cells, B-cell-depleted T cells, or PBMCs came the material, which was cDNA or gDNA.

Per the original methods: Researchers report that nucleated cell counts were estimated from reference gene primer amplification. Libraries were prepared by immunoSEQ multiplex PCR; TCRdb keeps only in-frame clonotypes and omits some of them. That table gives V, J and clone size, and the DNA gave D and trimming. In the table there are 100,000 or so clones, around nine tenths of which are singletons. The V segment lost 7 bases and the J segment 2 bases; nucleotides outside the gene matches: 8. Germline V CDR1 and CDR2: SQVTM, ANQGSEA. There are 14 residues in the CDR3. This chain uses TRBV29-1 with TRBJ2-1; 7 nucleotides agree with TRBD2. The TCR originated in a man between 45 and 60 years old with active or convalescent COVID-19. What was sequenced was peripheral blood. CDR3 DNA: TGCAGCGCTAGGGTCGGGGGGACCTACAATGAGCAGTTCTTC. It encodes CSARVGGTYNEQFF.